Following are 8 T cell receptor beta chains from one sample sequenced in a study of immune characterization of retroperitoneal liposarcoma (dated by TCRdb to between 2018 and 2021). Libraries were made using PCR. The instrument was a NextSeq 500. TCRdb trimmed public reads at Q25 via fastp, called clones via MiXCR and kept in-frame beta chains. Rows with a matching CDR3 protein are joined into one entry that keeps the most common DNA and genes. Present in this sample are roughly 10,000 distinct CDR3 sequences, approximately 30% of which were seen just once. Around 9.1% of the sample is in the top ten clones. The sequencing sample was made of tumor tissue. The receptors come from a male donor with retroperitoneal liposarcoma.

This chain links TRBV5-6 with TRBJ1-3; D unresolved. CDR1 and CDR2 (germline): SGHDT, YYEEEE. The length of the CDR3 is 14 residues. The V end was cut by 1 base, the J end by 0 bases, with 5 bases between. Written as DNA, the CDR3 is TGTGCCAGCAGCTTGCCCAGCTCTGGAAACACCATATATTTT. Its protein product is CASSLPSSGNTIYF.

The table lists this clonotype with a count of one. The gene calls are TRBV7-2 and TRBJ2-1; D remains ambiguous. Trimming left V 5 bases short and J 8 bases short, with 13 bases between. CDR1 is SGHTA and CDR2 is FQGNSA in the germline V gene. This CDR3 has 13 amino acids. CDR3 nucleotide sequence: TGTGCCAGCAGCCCCCGGGCTAGTTATGAGCAGTTCTTC. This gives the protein CASSPRASYEQFF.

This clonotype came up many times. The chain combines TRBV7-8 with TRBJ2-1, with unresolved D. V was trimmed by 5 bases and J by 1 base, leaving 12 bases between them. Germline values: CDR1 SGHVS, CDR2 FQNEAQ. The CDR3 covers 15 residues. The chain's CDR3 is CASSPLRDSYNEQFF. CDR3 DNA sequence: TGTGCCAGCAGCCCCCTTAGGGATTCCTACAATGAGCAGTTCTTC. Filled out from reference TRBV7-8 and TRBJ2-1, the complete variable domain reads GAGVSQSPRYKVAKRGQDVALRCDPISGHVSLFWYQQALGQGPEFLTYFQNEAQLDKSGLPSDRFFAERPEGSVSTLKIQRTQQEDSAVYLCASSPLRDSYNEQFFGPGTRLTVL.

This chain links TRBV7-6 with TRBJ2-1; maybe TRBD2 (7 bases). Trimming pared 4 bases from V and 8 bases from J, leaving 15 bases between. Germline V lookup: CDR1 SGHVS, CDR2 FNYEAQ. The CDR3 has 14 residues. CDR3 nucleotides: TGTGCCAGCAGCTCCCGGGGGGCGCGGGATGAGCAGTTCTTC. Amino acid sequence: CASSSRGARDEQFF.

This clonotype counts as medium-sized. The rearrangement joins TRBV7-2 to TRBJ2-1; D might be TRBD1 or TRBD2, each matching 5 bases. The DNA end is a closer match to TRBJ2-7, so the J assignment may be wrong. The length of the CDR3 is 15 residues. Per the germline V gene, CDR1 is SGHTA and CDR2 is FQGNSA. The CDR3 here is CASSLERGVSNEQYF. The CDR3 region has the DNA TGTGCCAGCAGCTTAGAGAGAGGGGTAAGCAATGAGCAGTACTTC.

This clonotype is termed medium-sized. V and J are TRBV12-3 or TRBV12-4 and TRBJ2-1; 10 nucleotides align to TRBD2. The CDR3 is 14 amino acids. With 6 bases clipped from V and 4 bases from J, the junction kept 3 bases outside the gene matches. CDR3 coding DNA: TGTGCCAGCAGCCCTAGCGGGGGATACAATGAGCAGTTCTTC. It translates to CASSPSGGYNEQFF.

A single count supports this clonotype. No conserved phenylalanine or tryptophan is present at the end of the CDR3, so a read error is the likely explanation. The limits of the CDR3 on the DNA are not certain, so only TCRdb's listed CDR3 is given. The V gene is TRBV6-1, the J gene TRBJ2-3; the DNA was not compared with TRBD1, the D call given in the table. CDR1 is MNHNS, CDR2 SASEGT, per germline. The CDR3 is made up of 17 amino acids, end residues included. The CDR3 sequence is CASSEEGHRQGMDEQYS.

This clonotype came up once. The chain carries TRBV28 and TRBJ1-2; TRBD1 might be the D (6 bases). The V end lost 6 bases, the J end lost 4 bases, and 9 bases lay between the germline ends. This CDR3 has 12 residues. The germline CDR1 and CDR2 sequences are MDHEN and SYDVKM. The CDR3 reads CASRDSFYGYTF. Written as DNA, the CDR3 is TGTGCCAGCAGGGACAGTTTCTATGGCTACACCTTC.